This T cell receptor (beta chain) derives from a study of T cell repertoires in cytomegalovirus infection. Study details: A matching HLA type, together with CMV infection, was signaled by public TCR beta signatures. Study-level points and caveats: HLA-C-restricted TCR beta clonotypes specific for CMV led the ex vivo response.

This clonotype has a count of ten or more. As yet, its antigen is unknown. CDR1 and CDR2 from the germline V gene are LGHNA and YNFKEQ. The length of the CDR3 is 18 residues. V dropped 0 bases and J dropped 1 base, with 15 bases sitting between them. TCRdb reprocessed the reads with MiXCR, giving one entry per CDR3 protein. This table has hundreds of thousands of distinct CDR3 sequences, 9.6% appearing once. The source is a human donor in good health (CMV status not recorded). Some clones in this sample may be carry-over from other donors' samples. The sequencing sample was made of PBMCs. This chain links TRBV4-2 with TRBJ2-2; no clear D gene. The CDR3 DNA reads TGTGCCAGCAGCCAAGACCCTTGGGATGACATGAACACCGGGGAGCTGTTTTTT. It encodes CASSQDPWDDMNTGELFF.